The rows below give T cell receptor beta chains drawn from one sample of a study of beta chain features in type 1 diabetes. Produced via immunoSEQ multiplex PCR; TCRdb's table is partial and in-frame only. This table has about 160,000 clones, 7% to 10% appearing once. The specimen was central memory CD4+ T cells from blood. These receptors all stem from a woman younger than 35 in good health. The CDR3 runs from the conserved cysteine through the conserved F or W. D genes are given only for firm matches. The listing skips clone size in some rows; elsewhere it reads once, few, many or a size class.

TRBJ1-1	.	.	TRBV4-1	TGCGCCAGCAGCTTCGACCCTGGGGCAGAAGCTTTCTTT	CASSFDPGAEAFF
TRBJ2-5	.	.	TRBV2	TGTGCCAGCAAACTACAAGAGACCCAGTACTTC	CASKLQETQYF
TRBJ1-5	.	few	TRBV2	TGTGCCAGCAGTTTACAGGGTCAGCCCCAGCATTTT	CASSLQGQPQHF
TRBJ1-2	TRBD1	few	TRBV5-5	TGTGCCAGCAGCTTGGGGGGACAGGGGGTAGGAGGCTACACCTTC	CASSLGGQGVGGYTF
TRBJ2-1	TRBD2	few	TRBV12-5	TGTGCTAGTGGTCCCGTGCTAGCGGCCAGCTCCTACAATGAGCAGTTCTTC	CASGPVLAASSYNEQFF
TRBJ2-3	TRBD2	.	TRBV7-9	TGTGCCAGCAGTCTGGGGCTAGCGGACTCAGATACGCAGTATTTT	CASSLGLADSDTQYF
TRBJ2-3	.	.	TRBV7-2	TGTGCCAGCAGCCCCCAGCGTAACACAGATACGCAGTATTTT	CASSPQRNTDTQYF
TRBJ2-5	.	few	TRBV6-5	TGTGCCAGCATTACGGTGATCGAGACCCAGTACTTC	CASITVIETQYF
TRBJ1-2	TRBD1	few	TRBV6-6	TGTGCCAGCACCGAGGGACAGCACTATGGCTACACCTTC	CASTEGQHYGYTF
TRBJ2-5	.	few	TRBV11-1	TGTGCCAGCAGCTCCTCTCGTTCGCAAGAGACCCAGTACTTC	CASSSSRSQETQYF
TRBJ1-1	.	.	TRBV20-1	TGCAGTGCCCGCGGGTCGGCTGAAGCTTTCTTT	CSARGSAEAFF
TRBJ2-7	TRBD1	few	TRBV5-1	TGCGCCAGCAGTTTAGGTCCCAGTTTACGACAGGGATCCTACGAGCAGTACTTC	CASSLGPSLRQGSYEQYF
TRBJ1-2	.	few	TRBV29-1	TGCAGCGTTCGAAAAGGGGTGGATGCGGGAGGCTACACCTTC	CSVRKGVDAGGYTF
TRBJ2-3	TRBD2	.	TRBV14	TGTGCCAGCAGCCAGTCCCCGCTAGCGGGGGCTAGCACAGATACGCAGTATTTT	CASSQSPLAGASTDTQYF
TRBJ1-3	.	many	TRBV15	TGTGCCACCAGCAGAGATCAGGGACTTGATGGAAACACCATATATTTT	CATSRDQGLDGNTIYF
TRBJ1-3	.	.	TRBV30	TGTGCCTGGACCTCCTCTGGAAACACCATATATTTT	CAWTSSGNTIYF
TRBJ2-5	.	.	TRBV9	TGTGCCAGCAGCCGACCCCCCCGGGGTGGAGAGACCCAGTACTTC	CASSRPPRGGETQYF
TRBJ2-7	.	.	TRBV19	TGTGCCAGTAGTATAGGTCTAAGGAGAGCCTACGAGCAGTACTTC	CASSIGLRRAYEQYF
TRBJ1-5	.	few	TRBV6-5	TGTGCCACCTCTGGCGGGGTGGGACAGCCCCAGCATTTT	CATSGGVGQPQHF
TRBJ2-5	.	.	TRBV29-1	TGCAGCGTCAAACGTACAGGGGAGACCCAGTACTTC	CSVKRTGETQYF
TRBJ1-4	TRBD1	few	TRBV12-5	TGTGCTAGTGGTTCTCCCCGGACAGGGGCAACTAATGAAAAACTGTTTTTT	CASGSPRTGATNEKLFF
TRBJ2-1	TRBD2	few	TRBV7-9	TGTGCCAGCACCCCGGGGACCATAGCGGGGGCTTACAATGAGCAGTTCTTC	CASTPGTIAGAYNEQFF